The sequence of this TCR beta chain was determined in a study of CD8 T cells in Susac syndrome. Random hexamers were used to reverse transcribe about 0.45 to 1 ug of RNA. The method of amplification for TCR beta CDR3 was immunoSEQ multiplex PCR, covering 54 Vbeta and 13 Jbeta. Via MiXCR, TCRdb re-called the immunoSEQ multiplex PCR reads, giving one row per CDR3 protein. The data contain fewer than 350,000 distinct CDR3 sequences, around nine tenths of them singletons. This clonotype was seen just once. Germline CDR1 DFQATT, CDR2 SNEGSKA (reference sequence). This CDR3 is 14 amino acids long. Trimming at V came to 5 bases and at J to 6 bases, leaving 5 bases not matched to a gene. TCR beta was sequenced from blood CD8+ and CD4+ T cells. Negative isolation yielded the CD8+ and CD4+ T cells, while FACS enriched the TEMRA cells.

The V gene is TRBV20-1, the J gene TRBJ2-1; 12 bases match TRBD2. The source of this sequence is a human donor with multiple sclerosis. Sequenced sample: CD8+ T cells from PBMCs. The CDR3, as DNA: TGCAGTGCTGATCAACTAGCGGGGGGCAATGAGCAGTTCTTC. Translation gives CSADQLAGGNEQFF.